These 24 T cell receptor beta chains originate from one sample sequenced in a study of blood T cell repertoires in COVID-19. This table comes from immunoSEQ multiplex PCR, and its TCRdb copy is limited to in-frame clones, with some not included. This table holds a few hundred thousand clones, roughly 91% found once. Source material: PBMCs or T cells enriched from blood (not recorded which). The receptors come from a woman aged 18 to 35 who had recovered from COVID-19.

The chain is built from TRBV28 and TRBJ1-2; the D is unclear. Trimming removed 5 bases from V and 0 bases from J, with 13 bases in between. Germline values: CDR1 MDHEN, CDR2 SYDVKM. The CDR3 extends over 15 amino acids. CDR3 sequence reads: CASSTRQEANYGYTF. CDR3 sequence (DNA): TGTGCCAGCAGTACCCGACAAGAAGCTAACTATGGCTACACCTTC.

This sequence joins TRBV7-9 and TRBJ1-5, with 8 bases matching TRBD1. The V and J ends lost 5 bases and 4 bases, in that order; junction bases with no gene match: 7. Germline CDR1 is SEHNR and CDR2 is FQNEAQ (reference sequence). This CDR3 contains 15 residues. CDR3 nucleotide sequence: TGTGCCAGCAGCGAAGGTAGGACAGGGAATCAGCCCCAGCATTTT. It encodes CASSEGRTGNQPQHF.

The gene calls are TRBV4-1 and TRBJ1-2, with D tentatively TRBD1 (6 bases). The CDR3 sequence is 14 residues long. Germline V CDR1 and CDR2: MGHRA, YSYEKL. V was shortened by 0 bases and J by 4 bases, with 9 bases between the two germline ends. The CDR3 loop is CASSQETGGYGYTF. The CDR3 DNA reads TGCGCCAGCAGCCAAGAGACAGGAGGCTATGGCTACACCTTC.

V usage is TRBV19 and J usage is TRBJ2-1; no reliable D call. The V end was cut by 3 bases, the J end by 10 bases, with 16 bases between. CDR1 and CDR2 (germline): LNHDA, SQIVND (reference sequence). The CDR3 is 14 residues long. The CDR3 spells CASSISGLTSEQFF. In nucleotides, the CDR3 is TGTGCCAGTAGTATTTCCGGGTTAACTTCGGAGCAGTTCTTC. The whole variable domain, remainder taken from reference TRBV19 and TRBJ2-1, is DGGITQSPKYLFRKEGQNVTLSCEQNLNHDAMYWYRQDPGQGLRLIYYSQIVNDFQKGDIAEGYSVSREKKESFPLTVTSAQKNPTAFYLCASSISGLTSEQFFGPGTRLTVL.

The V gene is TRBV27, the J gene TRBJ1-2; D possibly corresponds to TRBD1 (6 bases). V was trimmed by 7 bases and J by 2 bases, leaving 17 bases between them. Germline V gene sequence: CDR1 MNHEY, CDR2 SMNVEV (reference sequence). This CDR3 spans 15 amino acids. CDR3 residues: CASKNSRGRNYGYTF. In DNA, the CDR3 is TGTGCCAGCAAAAACTCAAGGGGGAGAAACTATGGCTACACCTTC.

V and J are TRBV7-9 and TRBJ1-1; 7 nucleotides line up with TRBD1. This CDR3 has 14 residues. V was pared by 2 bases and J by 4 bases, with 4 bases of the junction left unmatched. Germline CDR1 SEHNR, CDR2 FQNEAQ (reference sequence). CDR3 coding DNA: TGTGCCAGCAGCTTAAACAGGGGTACCACTGAAGCTTTCTTT. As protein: CASSLNRGTTEAFF.

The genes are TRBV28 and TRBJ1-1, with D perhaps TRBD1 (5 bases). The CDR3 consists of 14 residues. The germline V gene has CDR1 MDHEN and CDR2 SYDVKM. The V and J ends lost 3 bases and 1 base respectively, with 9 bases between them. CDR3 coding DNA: TGTGCCAGCAGTTTCCTGCAGGGGAACACTGAAGCTTTCTTT. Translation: CASSFLQGNTEAFF.

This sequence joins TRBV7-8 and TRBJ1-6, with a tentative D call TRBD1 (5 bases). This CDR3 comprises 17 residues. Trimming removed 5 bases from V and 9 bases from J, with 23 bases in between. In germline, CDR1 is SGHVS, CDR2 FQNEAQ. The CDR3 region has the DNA TGTGCCAGCAGCCCGCGGGGGAACCCACTTCTAAGTTCACCCCTCCACTTT. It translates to CASSPRGNPLLSSPLHF.

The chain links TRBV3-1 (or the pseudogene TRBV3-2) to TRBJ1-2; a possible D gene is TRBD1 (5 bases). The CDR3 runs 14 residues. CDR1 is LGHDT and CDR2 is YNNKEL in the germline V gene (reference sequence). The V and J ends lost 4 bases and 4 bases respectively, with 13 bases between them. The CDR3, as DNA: TGTGCCAGCAGCCCACGACAGTTTTCCTATGGCTACACCTTC. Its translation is CASSPRQFSYGYTF.

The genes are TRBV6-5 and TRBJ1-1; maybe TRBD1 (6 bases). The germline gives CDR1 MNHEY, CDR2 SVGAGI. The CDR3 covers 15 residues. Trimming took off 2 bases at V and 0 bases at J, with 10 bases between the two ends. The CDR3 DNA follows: TGTGCCAGCAGTTACACAGGGAACATGAACACTGAAGCTTTCTTT. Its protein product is CASSYTGNMNTEAFF.

The CDR3 DNA sequence: TGTGCCAGCAGTGACTACAGGGCGGGGGGGTTAACCCAGTACTTC. It codes for CASSDYRAGGLTQYF. V gene TRBV25-1 combines with J gene TRBJ2-5; 9 bases fit TRBD2. V trimming: 3 bases; J trimming: 8 bases; junction bases outside the gene matches: 10. Germline lookup yields CDR1 MGHDK and CDR2 SYGVNS. The CDR3 runs to 15 residues.

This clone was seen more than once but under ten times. The CDR3 DNA reads TGTGCCAGCAGCAAAGAATACTCGAACAGGGGGACCTTCCACTTT. Protein: CASSKEYSNRGTFHF. The V call is TRBV21-1, the J call TRBJ1-6; the table calls TRBD1, which could not be checked here. TRBV21-1 is an annotated pseudogene. The length of the CDR3 is 15 residues.

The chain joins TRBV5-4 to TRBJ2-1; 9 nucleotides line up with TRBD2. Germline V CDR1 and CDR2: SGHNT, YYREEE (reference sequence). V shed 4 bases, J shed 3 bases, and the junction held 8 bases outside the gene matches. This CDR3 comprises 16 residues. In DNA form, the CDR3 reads TGTGCCAGCAGCGACGGGGGAGCGGGGGGCTACAATGAGCAGTTCTTC. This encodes CASSDGGAGGYNEQFF.

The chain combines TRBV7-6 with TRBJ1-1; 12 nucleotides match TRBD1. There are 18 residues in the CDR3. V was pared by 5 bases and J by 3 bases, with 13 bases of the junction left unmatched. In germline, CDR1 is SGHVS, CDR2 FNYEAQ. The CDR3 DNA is TGTGCCAGCAGCCCCTCCCGGGACAGGGGGCGAGCGGACACTGAAGCTTTCTTT. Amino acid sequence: CASSPSRDRGRADTEAFF.

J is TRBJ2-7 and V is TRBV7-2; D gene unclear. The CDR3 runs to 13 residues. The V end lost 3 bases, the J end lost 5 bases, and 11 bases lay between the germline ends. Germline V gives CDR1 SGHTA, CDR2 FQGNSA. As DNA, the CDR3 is TGTGCCAGCAGCTTCTACGTGTTTGACGAGCAGTACTTC. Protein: CASSFYVFDEQYF.

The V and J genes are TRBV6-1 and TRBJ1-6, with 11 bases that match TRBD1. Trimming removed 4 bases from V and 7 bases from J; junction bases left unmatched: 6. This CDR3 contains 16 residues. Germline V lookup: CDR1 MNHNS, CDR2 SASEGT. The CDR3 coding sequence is TGTGCCAGCAGTGGCGGACAGGGGGCAAAAAATTCACCCCTCCACTTT. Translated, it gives CASSGGQGAKNSPLHF.

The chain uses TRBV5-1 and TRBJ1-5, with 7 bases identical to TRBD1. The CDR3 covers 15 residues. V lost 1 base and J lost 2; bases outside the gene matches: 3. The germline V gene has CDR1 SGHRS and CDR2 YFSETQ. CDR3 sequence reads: CASSLQGGGNQPQHF. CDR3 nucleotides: TGCGCCAGCAGCTTGCAGGGGGGCGGCAATCAGCCCCAGCATTTT. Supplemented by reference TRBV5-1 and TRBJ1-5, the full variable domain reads KAGVTQTPRYLIKTRGQQVTLSCSPISGHRSVSWYQQTPGQGLQFLFEYFSETQRNKGNFPGRFSGRQFSNSRSEMNVSTLELGDSALYLCASSLQGGGNQPQHFGDGTRLSIL.

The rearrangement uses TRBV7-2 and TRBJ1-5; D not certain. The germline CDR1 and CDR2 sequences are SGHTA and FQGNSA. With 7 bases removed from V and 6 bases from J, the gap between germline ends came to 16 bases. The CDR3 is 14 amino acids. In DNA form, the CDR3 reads TGTGCCAGCACCGATGGGCTCGGGATTCAGCCCCAGCATTTT. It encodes CASTDGLGIQPQHF.

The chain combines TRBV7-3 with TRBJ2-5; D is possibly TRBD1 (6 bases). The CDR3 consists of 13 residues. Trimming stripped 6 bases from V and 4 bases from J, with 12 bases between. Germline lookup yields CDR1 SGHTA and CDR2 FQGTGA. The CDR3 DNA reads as TGTGCCAGCAGGGCTACAGGGACAGAGACCCAGTACTTC. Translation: CASRATGTETQYF.

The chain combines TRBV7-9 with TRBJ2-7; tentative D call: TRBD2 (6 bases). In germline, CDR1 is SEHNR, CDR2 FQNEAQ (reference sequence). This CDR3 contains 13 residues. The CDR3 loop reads CASTPEGQSFGYV. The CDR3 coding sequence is TGTGCCAGCACCCCGGAGGGGCAGTCCTTTGGGTATGTC.

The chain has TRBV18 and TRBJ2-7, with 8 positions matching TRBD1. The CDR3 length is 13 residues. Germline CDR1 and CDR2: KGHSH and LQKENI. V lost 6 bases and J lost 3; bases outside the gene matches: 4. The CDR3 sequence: CASSWDRYYEQYF. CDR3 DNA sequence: TGTGCCAGCTCGTGGGACAGGTACTACGAGCAGTACTTC.

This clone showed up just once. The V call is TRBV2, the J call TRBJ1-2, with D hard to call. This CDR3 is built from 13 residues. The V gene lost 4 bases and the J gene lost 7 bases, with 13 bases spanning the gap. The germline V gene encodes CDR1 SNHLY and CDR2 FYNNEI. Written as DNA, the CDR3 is TGTGCCAGCAGTGCTTTCCAGTTAAGTGGCTACACCTTC. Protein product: CASSAFQLSGYTF.

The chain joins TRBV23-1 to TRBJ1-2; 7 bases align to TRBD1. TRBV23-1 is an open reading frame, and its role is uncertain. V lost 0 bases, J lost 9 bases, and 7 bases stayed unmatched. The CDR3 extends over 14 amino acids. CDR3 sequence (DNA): TGCGCCAGCAGTCAATCGAAAAGGACAGGTCGCTACACCTTC. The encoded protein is CASSQSKRTGRYTF.

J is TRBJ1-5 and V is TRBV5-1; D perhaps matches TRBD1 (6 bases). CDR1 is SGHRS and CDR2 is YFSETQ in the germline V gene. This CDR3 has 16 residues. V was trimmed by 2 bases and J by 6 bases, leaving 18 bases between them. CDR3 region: CASSFPKDSRCQPQHF. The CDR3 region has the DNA TGCGCCAGCAGCTTTCCCAAGGACAGTCGTTGTCAGCCCCAGCATTTT.